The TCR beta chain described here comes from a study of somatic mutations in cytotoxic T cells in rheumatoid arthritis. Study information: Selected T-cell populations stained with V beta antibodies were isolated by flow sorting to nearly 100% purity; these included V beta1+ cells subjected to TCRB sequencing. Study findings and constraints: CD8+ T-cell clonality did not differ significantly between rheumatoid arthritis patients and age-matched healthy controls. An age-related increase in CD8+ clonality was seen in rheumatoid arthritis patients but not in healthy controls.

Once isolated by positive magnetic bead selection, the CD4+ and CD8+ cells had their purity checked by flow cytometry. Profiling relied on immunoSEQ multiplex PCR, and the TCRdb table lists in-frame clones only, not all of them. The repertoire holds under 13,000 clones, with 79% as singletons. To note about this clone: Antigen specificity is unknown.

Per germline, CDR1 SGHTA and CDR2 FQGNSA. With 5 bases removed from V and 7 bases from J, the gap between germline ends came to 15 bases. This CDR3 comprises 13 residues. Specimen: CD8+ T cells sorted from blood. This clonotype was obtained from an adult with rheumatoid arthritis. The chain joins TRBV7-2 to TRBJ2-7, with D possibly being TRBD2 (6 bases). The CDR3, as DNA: TGTGCCAGCAGCCCTACGACTAGTGGGGAGCAGTACTTC. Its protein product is CASSPTTSGEQYF. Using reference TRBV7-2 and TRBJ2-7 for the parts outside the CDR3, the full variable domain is GAGVSQSPSNKVTEKGKDVELRCDPISGHTALYWYRQSLGQGLEFLIYFQGNSAPDKSGLPSDRFSAERTGGSVSTLTIQRTQQEDSAVYLCASSPTTSGEQYFGPGTRLTVT.